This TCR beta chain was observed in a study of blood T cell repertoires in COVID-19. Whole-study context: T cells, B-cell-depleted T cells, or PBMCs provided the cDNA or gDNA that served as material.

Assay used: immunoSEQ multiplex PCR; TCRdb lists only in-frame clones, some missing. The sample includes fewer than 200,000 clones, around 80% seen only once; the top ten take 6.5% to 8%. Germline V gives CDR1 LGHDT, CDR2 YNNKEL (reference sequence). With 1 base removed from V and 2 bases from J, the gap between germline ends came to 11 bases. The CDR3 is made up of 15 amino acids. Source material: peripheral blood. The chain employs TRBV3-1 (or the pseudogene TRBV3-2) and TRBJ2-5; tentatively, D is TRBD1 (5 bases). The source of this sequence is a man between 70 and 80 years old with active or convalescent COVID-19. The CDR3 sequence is CASSQGGRDQETQYF. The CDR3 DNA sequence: TGTGCCAGCAGCCAAGGTGGCAGGGATCAAGAGACCCAGTACTTC.